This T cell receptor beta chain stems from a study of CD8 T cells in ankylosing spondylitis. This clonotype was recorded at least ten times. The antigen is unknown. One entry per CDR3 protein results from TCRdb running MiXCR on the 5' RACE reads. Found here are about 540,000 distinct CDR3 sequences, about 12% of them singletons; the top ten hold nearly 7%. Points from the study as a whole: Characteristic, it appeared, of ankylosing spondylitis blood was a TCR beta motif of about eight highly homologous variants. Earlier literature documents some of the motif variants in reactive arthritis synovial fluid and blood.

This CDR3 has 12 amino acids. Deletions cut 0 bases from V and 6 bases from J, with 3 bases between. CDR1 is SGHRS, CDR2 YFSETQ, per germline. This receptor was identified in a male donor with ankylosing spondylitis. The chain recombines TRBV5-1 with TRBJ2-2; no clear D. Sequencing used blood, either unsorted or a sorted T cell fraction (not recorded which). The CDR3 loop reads CASSLEAGELFF. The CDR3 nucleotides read TGCGCCAGCAGCTTGGAAGCCGGGGAGCTGTTTTTT.